These 30 T cell receptor beta chains were sequenced from one sample in a study of human T cells and chemical hapten exposure. The authors extracted total RNA from unfractionated whole blood. In TCRdb, the 5' RACE reads were re-called with MiXCR into one record per CDR3 protein. In the table there are tens of thousands of distinct CDR3 sequences, roughly 15% of which are singletons. The receptors here all came from a female donor in good health.

There are a few counts of this clonotype. The chain combines TRBV15 with TRBJ2-7, with a possible D match to TRBD1 (5 bases). Trimming removed 0 bases from V and 6 bases from J, with 15 bases in between. Germline V lookup: CDR1 LNHNV, CDR2 YYDKDF (reference sequence). This CDR3 region has 15 residues. The CDR3 region is CATSRERGGFAEQYF. The CDR3 bases are TGTGCCACCAGCAGAGAAAGGGGTGGGTTCGCCGAGCAGTACTTC.

CDR3: CASSFQGLNQPQHF. The CDR3 nucleotides read TGTGCCAGCAGTTTTCAGGGGCTCAATCAGCCCCAGCATTTT. The chain uses TRBV12-3 or TRBV12-4 and TRBJ1-5, with a possible D match to TRBD1 (6 bases). Trimming removed 3 bases at V and 3 bases at J, with 9 bases between. The CDR3 is 14 residues long.

This clonotype came up a few times. This chain connects TRBV6-5 to TRBJ2-5; possible D gene TRBD1, 5 bases. The germline gives CDR1 MNHEY, CDR2 SVGAGI. Trimming shortened V by 0 bases and J by 4 bases, and 9 bases separated the two germline ends. The CDR3 consists of 14 residues. The CDR3 nucleotides read TGTGCCAGCAGTTACTCCCCAGGGTTAGAGACCCAGTACTTC. Residues: CASSYSPGLETQYF.

The chain uses TRBV6-2 or TRBV6-3 and TRBJ2-5; the D gene is possibly TRBD2 (6 bases). V lost 3 bases and J lost 4, with 15 bases in between. Germline values: CDR1 MNHEY, CDR2 SVGEGT. CDR3 length: 15 amino acids. In DNA form, the CDR3 reads TGTGCCAGCAGTTATTCAACTAGCCACCGAGAGACCCAGTACTTC. Translation gives CASSYSTSHRETQYF.

This clonotype was seen at least ten times. The chain is built from TRBV29-1 and TRBJ1-1, with a possible D match to TRBD1 (5 bases). With 7 bases removed from V and 1 base from J, the gap between germline ends came to 13 bases. The CDR3 covers 13 residues. Germline values: CDR1 SQVTM, CDR2 ANQGSEA. CDR3: CSAAEGTNTEAFF. The CDR3 DNA sequence: TGCAGCGCTGCGGAGGGGACGAACACTGAAGCTTTCTTT. Together with reference TRBV29-1 and TRBJ1-1, the CDR3 gives the full variable domain: SAVISQKPSRDICQRGTSLTIQCQVDSQVTMMFWYRQQPGQSLTLIATANQGSEATYESGFVIDKFPISRPNLTFSTLTVSNMSPEDSSIYLCSAAEGTNTEAFFGQGTRLTVV.

This clonotype was found many times. The chain employs TRBV4-3 and TRBJ1-5, with 7 bases matching TRBD1. There are 14 residues in the CDR3. Germline lookup yields CDR1 LGHNA and CDR2 YSLEER. V lost 3 bases to trimming and J lost 5 bases; unmatched junction nucleotides: 4. The CDR3 DNA reads as TGCGCCAGCAGCCAGGACAGGTATTATCAGCCCCAGCATTTT. It yields the protein CASSQDRYYQPQHF.

This clonotype was observed a handful of times. The J gene is TRBJ1-5, the V gene TRBV30; D ambiguous. V lost 0 bases and J 2 bases, leaving 14 bases between the germline ends. The germline CDR1 and CDR2 sequences are GTSNPN and SVGIG (reference sequence). The CDR3 extends over 16 amino acids. The CDR3 sequence: CAWSVPRAGGNQPQHF. In DNA, the CDR3 is TGTGCCTGGAGTGTACCTAGGGCGGGAGGCAATCAGCCCCAGCATTTT.

The rearrangement links TRBV7-8 to TRBJ1-6; no firm D call. Germline V lookup: CDR1 SGHVS, CDR2 FQNEAQ. V lost 2 bases to trimming and J lost 7 bases, with 9 bases between them. The CDR3 is made up of 14 amino acids. The CDR3 spells CASSLRERNSPLHF. CDR3 coding DNA: TGTGCCAGCAGCTTAAGGGAGAGGAATTCACCCCTCCACTTT.

Remarks on this clonotype: This may come from a read error, since a much larger clone is one base off. The final CDR3 position lacks the conserved phenylalanine or tryptophan, pointing to a likely read error. This sequence joins TRBV29-1 and TRBJ1-1, with 8 bases identical to TRBD1. The germline CDR1 and CDR2 sequences are SQVTM and ANQGSEA. This CDR3 region has 13 residues. Trimming removed 4 bases from V and 3 bases from J; junction bases left unmatched: 4. This CDR3 is CSVGRGRHTEAFS. DNA for the CDR3: TGCAGCGTTGGCAGGGGGCGTCACACTGAAGCTTTCTCT.

The chain combines TRBV29-1 with TRBJ1-1, with a tentative D call TRBD1 (6 bases). The CDR3 length is 12 residues. Looked up from germline, CDR1 is SQVTM and CDR2 is ANQGSEA. The germline V and J ends were trimmed by 3 bases and 5 bases, with 10 bases remaining between them. The CDR3 here is CSVEWTVTEAFF. The CDR3 DNA reads TGCAGCGTTGAGTGGACAGTAACTGAAGCTTTCTTT.

A few counts support this clonotype. The chain carries TRBV30 and TRBJ2-2; 11 bases line up with TRBD2. The V and J ends lost 2 bases and 7 bases, in that order; junction bases with no gene match: 6. Germline V gene sequence: CDR1 GTSNPN, CDR2 SVGIG (reference sequence). CDR3 length: 15 residues. The CDR3 is CAWSNSGRGVGELFF. Written as DNA, the CDR3 is TGTGCCTGGAGTAATAGCGGGAGGGGGGTCGGGGAGCTGTTTTTT.

The CDR3 spells CASSQDPGRTDTQYF. CDR3 nucleotide sequence: TGTGCCAGCAGCCAAGATCCCGGTCGCACAGATACGCAGTATTTT. The chain has TRBV14 and TRBJ2-3; D is undetermined. CDR3 length equals 15 residues. V was shortened by 0 bases and J by 1 base, with 8 bases between the two germline ends. Germline CDR1 SGHDN, CDR2 FVKESK. The entire variable domain, with the rest obtained from reference TRBV14 and TRBJ2-3, is as follows: EAGVTQFPSHSVIEKGQTVTLRCDPISGHDNLYWYRRVMGKEIKFLLHFVKESKQDESGMPNNRFLAERTGGTYSTLKVQPAELEDSGVYFCASSQDPGRTDTQYFGPGTRLTVL.

The J gene is TRBJ2-7, the V gene TRBV28, with 7 nucleotides matching TRBD2. The CDR3 extends over 12 amino acids. Germline V gives CDR1 MDHEN, CDR2 SYDVKM. The V and J ends lost 6 bases and 9 bases, in that order; junction bases with no gene match: 8. The CDR3 sequence: CASRSGIGGQYF. CDR3 nucleotides: TGTGCCAGCAGGAGCGGGATAGGAGGGCAGTACTTC.

This clonotype has only a few counts. The J gene is TRBJ2-2, the V gene TRBV7-2; 9 bases are shared with TRBD2. Per the germline V gene, CDR1 is SGHTA and CDR2 is FQGNSA. The junction had 13 bases not matched to a gene; V was cut back by 5 bases and J by 3 bases. The CDR3 spans 18 residues. CDR3 coding DNA: TGTGCCAGCAGCCCCTCTTTAGTAGCGGGGGCCTACACCGGGGAGCTGTTTTTT. This codes for CASSPSLVAGAYTGELFF.

CDR3 in DNA: TGTGCCAGCAGCCAACTAGCGGGCACAGATACGCAGTATTTT. Translated: CASSQLAGTDTQYF. This sequence joins TRBV3-1 and TRBJ2-3; 7 nucleotides agree with TRBD2. J was trimmed by 1 base and V by 2 bases; bases with no gene match: 0. This CDR3 is 14 amino acids long. Germline CDR1 LGHDT, CDR2 YNNKEL (reference sequence).

This clonotype was seen many times. V is TRBV12-3 or TRBV12-4 and J is TRBJ2-1; weak D call: TRBD2 (6 bases). The V gene lost 6 bases and the J gene lost 2 bases, with 14 bases spanning the gap. This CDR3 region has 15 residues. The CDR3 is CASREEGLAYNEQFF. For the CDR3, the DNA is TGTGCCAGCAGAGAGGAGGGGTTGGCCTACAATGAGCAGTTCTTC.

The chain joins TRBV19 to TRBJ1-6; the match to TRBD1 covers 7 bases. The CDR3 consists of 14 residues. J lost 9 bases, V lost 8 bases, and 10 bases had no gene match. CDR1 is LNHDA and CDR2 is SQIVND in the germline V gene (reference sequence). The CDR3 loop reads CASGPTGNASPLHF. The CDR3 DNA sequence: TGTGCCAGTGGTCCGACAGGGAACGCTTCACCCCTCCACTTT.

The gene calls are TRBV6-5 and TRBJ2-5, with unresolved D. Trimming removed 5 bases from V and 1 base from J, with 14 bases in between. The germline CDR1 and CDR2 sequences are MNHEY and SVGAGI. CDR3 length: 15 amino acids. CDR3: CASSPSIGRQETQYF. DNA for the CDR3: TGTGCCAGCAGTCCCTCCATCGGACGCCAAGAGACCCAGTACTTC.

This clonotype was picked up a small number of times. The rearrangement uses TRBV5-1 and TRBJ2-2; the match to TRBD1 covers 7 bases. Germline CDR1 and CDR2: SGHRS and YFSETQ. The V and J ends lost 3 bases and 7 bases, in that order; junction bases with no gene match: 3. The CDR3 is 13 amino acids. The CDR3 sequence is CASSWGQYGELFF. The CDR3 coding sequence is TGCGCCAGCAGCTGGGGACAGTACGGGGAGCTGTTTTTT. The full variable domain, its missing parts supplied by reference TRBV5-1 and TRBJ2-2, is KAGVTQTPRYLIKTRGQQVTLSCSPISGHRSVSWYQQTPGQGLQFLFEYFSETQRNKGNFPGRFSGRQFSNSRSEMNVSTLELGDSALYLCASSWGQYGELFFGEGSRLTVL.

This clonotype was picked up many times. The DNA of the CDR3 is TGTGCCAGCAGCCAAGAAGAGACCCAGTACTTC. It specifies CASSQEETQYF. V and J are TRBV4-2 and TRBJ2-5; D is ambiguous. CDR1 LGHNA and CDR2 YNFKEQ come from the germline V gene. The CDR3 is 11 amino acids. V was shortened by 0 bases and J by 4 bases, with 0 bases between the two germline ends.

This chain connects TRBV20-1 to TRBJ2-7; 8 bases agree with TRBD1. V lost 1 base, J lost 0 bases, and 11 bases stayed unmatched. Germline V gene sequence: CDR1 DFQATT, CDR2 SNEGSKA (reference sequence). CDR3 length equals 17 residues. CDR3 sequence: CSARATGTGQISYEQYF. CDR3 DNA: TGCAGTGCTAGAGCAACCGGGACAGGCCAGATCTCCTACGAGCAGTACTTC.

This chain joins TRBV18 and TRBJ2-7; D not certain. The CDR3 totals 14 residues. Trimming left V 3 bases short and J 0 bases short, with 9 bases between. Germline CDR1 reads KGHSH; CDR2 reads LQKENI. CDR3 protein: CASSPSASSYEQYF. For the CDR3, the DNA is TGTGCCAGCTCACCGTCTGCTAGCTCCTACGAGCAGTACTTC.

This clonotype was counted a few times. The chain joins TRBV20-1 to TRBJ2-1, with no clear D. Looked up from germline, CDR1 is DFQATT and CDR2 is SNEGSKA (reference sequence). The CDR3 length is 11 residues. V was cut by 6 bases and J by 1 base, with 4 bases left in between. The CDR3 loop is CSARSYNEQFF. CDR3 nucleotides: TGCAGTGCACGGTCCTACAATGAGCAGTTCTTC.

CDR3 DNA: TGTGCCAGCAGTATCCTCAGGGATAGCAATCAGCCCCAGCATTTT. It encodes CASSILRDSNQPQHF. This rearrangement joins TRBV6-6 to TRBJ1-5, with D tentatively TRBD1 (5 bases). The CDR3 extends over 15 amino acids. With 5 bases removed from V and 0 bases from J, the gap between germline ends came to 11 bases. Germline V CDR1 and CDR2: MNHNY, SVGAGI (reference sequence).

Only a few counts were recorded for this clonotype. The chain couples TRBV7-2 to TRBJ1-4, with TRBD1 matching over 11 bases. Germline V gene data show CDR1 as SGHTA and CDR2 as FQGNSA. The J segment lost 6 bases and the V segment lost 5 bases, leaving 11 bases of the junction unmatched. There are 17 residues in the CDR3. The CDR3 sequence is CASSPRTGGSPDEKLFF. CDR3 bases: TGTGCCAGCAGCCCCCGGACAGGGGGCTCTCCGGATGAAAAACTGTTTTTT.

DNA of the CDR3: TGTGCCAGCAGCACCAGGGCGGGGGCGGACAATGAGCAGTTCTTC. As protein: CASSTRAGADNEQFF. The chain combines TRBV7-2 with TRBJ2-1, with D perhaps TRBD2 (7 bases). Trimming took 5 bases from V and 5 from J, leaving 16 bases between them. This CDR3 has 15 residues. Germline values: CDR1 SGHTA, CDR2 FQGNSA.

V is TRBV20-1 and J is TRBJ2-2; no definite D call. V lost 0 bases and J 4 bases, leaving 9 bases between the germline ends. CDR1 DFQATT and CDR2 SNEGSKA come from the germline V gene (reference sequence). The CDR3 is made up of 14 amino acids. The CDR3 reads CSAREGWGTGELFF. In DNA, the CDR3 is TGCAGTGCTAGAGAGGGCTGGGGCACCGGGGAGCTGTTTTTT.

This clonotype was seen only once. This rearrangement joins TRBV20-1 to TRBJ2-1; D may be TRBD1 or TRBD2 (5 bases each). V shed 0 bases and J shed 10 bases, with 13 bases lying between them. Looked up from germline, CDR1 is DFQATT and CDR2 is SNEGSKA (reference sequence). The CDR3 spans 13 residues. The CDR3 reads CSARDYPGREQFF. The CDR3 DNA reads as TGCAGTGCTAGAGATTACCCGGGGCGGGAGCAGTTCTTC.

A few counts support this clonotype. The chain combines TRBV30 with TRBJ2-1, with D perhaps TRBD2 (6 bases). The CDR3 runs to 13 residues. V lost 7 bases, J lost 10 bases, and 20 bases lay in between. Germline V gene sequence: CDR1 GTSNPN, CDR2 SVGIG (reference sequence). The CDR3 reads CASHFRGSNEQFF. The DNA for the CDR3 is TGTGCCTCCCATTTTCGGGGGTCCAACGAGCAGTTCTTC.

The chain is built from TRBV30 and TRBJ1-1; TRBD1 might be the D (5 bases). Germline V gene data show CDR1 as GTSNPN and CDR2 as SVGIG (reference sequence). Trimming shortened V by 0 bases and J by 5 bases, and 19 bases separated the two germline ends. The CDR3 is 16 residues long. CDR3 amino acids: CAWSVPAGHRGTEAFF. CDR3 DNA: TGTGCCTGGAGTGTACCGGCAGGGCACCGGGGAACTGAAGCTTTCTTT. The full variable domain, its missing parts supplied by reference TRBV30 and TRBJ1-1, is SQTIHQWPATLVQPVGSPLSLECTVEGTSNPNLYWYRQAAGRGLQLLFYSVGIGQISSEVPQNLSASRPQDRQFILSSKKLLLSDSGFYLCAWSVPAGHRGTEAFFGQGTRLTVV.